This TCR beta chain was observed in a study of blood T cells in healthy people across ages. Across the study: Template switching picked up about one barcoded beta molecule for each two T cells.

The CDR3 runs 15 residues. CDR1 and CDR2 from the germline V gene are SQVTM and ANQGSEA. J was trimmed by 5 bases and V by 3 bases; bases with no gene match: 12. With a J-beta primer mix and a sample-barcoded 5' primer, a second PCR ran roughly 7 to 11 cycles. From each sample, at least 2.5 million paired-end reads containing CDR3 were obtained. Via MiXCR, TCRdb re-called the 5' RACE reads, giving one row per CDR3 protein. The sample contains 1,300,000 or so distinct CDR3 sequences, 59% of which appear only once. Study-level points and caveats: Because donor CMV status was unknown, expanded clonotype changes were possibly confounded. Roughly linear age-related decline in beta diversity appeared, significant by age 40.

Notes on this clonotype: The antigen is unknown.

Sequenced input: blood. The source of this sequence is a man aged 18-30 years in good health. The chain couples TRBV29-1 to TRBJ2-5; 7 bases line up with TRBD1. The CDR3 region is CSVEPERGRGETQYF. Written as DNA, the CDR3 is TGCAGCGTTGAGCCCGAAAGGGGGCGCGGGGAGACCCAGTACTTC.